The 9 T cell receptor beta chains below all came from one sample that was sequenced in a study of T cells after yellow fever vaccination. TCRdb independently ran MiXCR on the 5' RACE reads; one entry per CDR3 protein. Of some 350,000 distinct CDR3 sequences listed, around 6.4% were seen once; the top ten hold 15%. The material sequenced was PBMCs, taken 5 days after the yellow fever booster vaccination. The receptor source for this set is a young man who received the YFV17D yellow fever vaccine.

This clonotype came up a few times. V gene TRBV20-1 combines with J gene TRBJ1-1, with D possibly matching TRBD1 (5 bases). The CDR3 extends over 14 amino acids. Germline CDR1 reads DFQATT; CDR2 reads SNEGSKA (reference sequence). In DNA form, the CDR3 reads TGCAGCCGGGCGGGGGGATCAGATTACACTGAAGCTTTCTTT. Amino acid sequence: CSRAGGSDYTEAFF.

The CDR3: CSVELPSGANVLTF. CDR3 nucleotides: TGCAGCGTTGAACTGCCTTCTGGGGCCAACGTCCTGACTTTC. This chain connects TRBV29-1 to TRBJ2-6; no definite D call. Germline values: CDR1 SQVTM, CDR2 ANQGSEA. The CDR3 is 14 amino acids. The V end lost 2 bases, the J end lost 1 base, and 6 bases lay between the germline ends.

This clonotype has more than one count but fewer than ten. V usage is TRBV7-2 and J usage is TRBJ2-3, with D perhaps given as TRBD1 or TRBD2 (5 bases each). Germline-derived CDR1 and CDR2 are SGHTA and FQGNSA. This CDR3 has 13 amino acids. The ends were cut back, 5 bases at V and 5 bases at J, with 11 bases in the middle. This CDR3 reads CASSPFGGDTQYF. The CDR3 DNA is TGTGCCAGCAGCCCCTTTGGGGGAGATACGCAGTATTTT.

The V and J genes are TRBV18 and TRBJ1-1, with TRBD1 matching over 8 bases. The CDR3 totals 19 residues. J gave up 4 bases and V 3 bases, and 19 bases lay outside the gene matches. From germline, CDR1 is KGHSH and CDR2 LQKENI. This CDR3 is CASSPPTTRTGKEGTEAFF. Here the CDR3 DNA reads TGTGCCAGCTCACCTCCAACGACCCGGACAGGGAAAGAGGGCACTGAAGCTTTCTTT. Drawing the rest from reference TRBV18 and TRBJ1-1, the complete variable domain is NAGVMQNPRHLVRRRGQEARLRCSPMKGHSHVYWYRQLPEEGLKFMVYLQKENIIDESGMPKERFSAEFPKEGPSILRIQQVVRGDSAAYFCASSPPTTRTGKEGTEAFFGQGTRLTVV.

This clonotype was recorded a few times. The chain uses TRBV30 and TRBJ1-2; D unclear. V was clipped by 4 bases and J by 14 bases, with 20 bases between them. The germline V gene has CDR1 GTSNPN and CDR2 SVGIG (reference sequence). The CDR3 is 12 amino acids. The CDR3 loop is CAWTLPGSQETF. The CDR3 nucleotides are TGTGCCTGGACCCTCCCGGGGTCTCAGGAAACCTTC.

This clonotype came up many times. The gene calls are TRBV2 and TRBJ2-3, with D unclear. CDR3 length: 12 amino acids. The germline V gene has CDR1 SNHLY and CDR2 FYNNEI. V was cut by 6 bases and J by 2 bases, with 6 bases left in between. The CDR3 bases are TGTGCCAGCAGGGACGACACAGATACGCAGTATTTT. It yields the protein CASRDDTDTQYF.

This clonotype was detected ten times or more. The chain recombines TRBV6-5 with TRBJ2-7; no clear D. The V end lost 8 bases, the J end lost 11 bases, and 19 bases lay between the germline ends. The CDR3 sequence is 12 residues long. Germline loops: CDR1 MNHEY, CDR2 SVGAGI. CDR3 in DNA: TGTGCCAGCCGCTCTGGGATCCGCGGCGAGTACTTC. Amino acid sequence: CASRSGIRGEYF.

This clonotype was detected a few times. The chain recombines TRBV12-3 or TRBV12-4 with TRBJ2-1; D perhaps matches TRBD2 (6 bases). The V gene lost 6 bases and the J gene lost 7 bases, with 22 bases spanning the gap. The CDR3 extends over 16 amino acids. CDR3 amino acids: CASRPPGPGGSNEQFF. The DNA for the CDR3 is TGTGCCAGCAGACCCCCGGGACCCGGGGGTTCTAATGAGCAGTTCTTC.

This clonotype was counted ten times or more. V usage is TRBV11-3 and J usage is TRBJ2-1; D possibly matches TRBD1 or TRBD2 (5 bases each). The germline V gene has CDR1 SGHNT and CDR2 YENEEA. Deletions cut 0 bases from V and 8 bases from J, with 8 bases between. This CDR3 has 13 amino acids. The CDR3 here is CASSLDRGHEQFF. The CDR3 DNA reads as TGTGCCAGCAGCTTAGATCGGGGCCATGAGCAGTTCTTC.